This T cell receptor beta chain comes out of a study of control samples from healthy donors and cancer patients (dated by TCRdb to about 2020). Library preparation was by the immunoSEQ multiplex PCR assay. TCRdb mirrors the immuneACCESS table, restricted to in-frame sequences. Some clones are absent from its copies; in checked studies, under half trace to an unresolved V gene, and the reason for the others is unknown. The sample includes approximately 120,000 clones, with roughly 87% observed a single time. The leading ten clones occupy under 2% of the sample. Comment on this clone: What this receptor recognizes is not known. Base-call qualities are not available, and no considerably larger clone is one nucleotide away.

Sequenced input: blood. This sequence originates from a man aged 18 to 30 in good health.

The CDR3 here reads CASSLSWQTYNEQFF. In nucleotides, the sequence is TGTGCCAGCAGTTTATCGTGGCAGACCTACAATGAGCAGTTCTTC. This chain joins TRBV27 to TRBJ2-1, with no confident D gene call. V is clipped by 0 bases and J by 2 bases, and the sequence between their germline boundaries is 8 bases long. In the germline V gene (reference sequence), CDR1 corresponds to MNHEY and CDR2 to SMNVEV. The CDR3 runs 15 residues from the cysteine to the phenylalanine. Only CDR3 DNA remains: 45 bases, in frame from the first base.